This passage covers 5 T cell receptor beta chains from one sample sequenced in a study of cytomegalovirus exposure and HLA in healthy donors. The PCR employed 60 Vbeta primers together with 13 Jbeta primers. Assay used: immunoSEQ multiplex PCR; TCRdb lists only in-frame clones, some missing. The data contain about 190,000 clones, 81% of them singletons. The sample comprised PBMCs. The receptors originated from a middle-aged man in good health and CMV-seropositive.

The CDR3 region is CSVHLYLSDDGGGYTF. Written as DNA, the CDR3 is TGCAGCGTTCACCTCTATCTCTCTGATGACGGAGGTGGCTACACCTTC. This chain joins TRBV29-1 and TRBJ1-2; D gene uncertain. CDR3 length: 16 amino acids. V was pared by 5 bases and J by 7 bases, with 26 bases between. From germline, CDR1 is SQVTM and CDR2 ANQGSEA.

The rearrangement uses TRBV7-9 and TRBJ2-4, with unresolved D. Germline V lookup: CDR1 SEHNR, CDR2 FQNEAQ (reference sequence). This CDR3 is 14 amino acids long. Trimming left V 6 bases short and J 2 bases short, with 11 bases between. The CDR3 nucleotides are TGTGCCAGCAGTCCACATACCACCAAAAACATTCAGTACTTC. Translated: CASSPHTTKNIQYF.

The CDR3 sequence is CASSTQGGAEAFF. The CDR3 DNA is TGTGCCAGCAGCACACAGGGTGGGGCTGAAGCTTTCTTT. V gene TRBV7-2 combines with J gene TRBJ1-1, with D possibly matching TRBD1 (6 bases). V lost 5 bases to trimming and J lost 6 bases, with 13 bases between them. This CDR3 has 13 residues. Germline V CDR1 and CDR2: SGHTA, FQGNSA.

This clone was seen more than once but under ten times. The chain combines TRBV9 with TRBJ2-3, with 10 bases matching TRBD2. V was clipped by 4 bases and J by 1 base; unmatched bases: 9. Per germline, CDR1 SGDLS and CDR2 YYNGEE. The CDR3 totals 17 residues. The CDR3 bases are TGTGCCAGCAGCCCCACAGGGGGGACTAGCGGCACAGATACGCAGTATTTT. As protein: CASSPTGGTSGTDTQYF.

The rearrangement joins TRBV6-4 to TRBJ2-5, with D possibly TRBD2 on 6 matching bases. This CDR3 contains 11 residues. Germline V gene lookup returns CDR1 MRHNA and CDR2 SNTAGT. Trimming removed 7 bases from V and 10 bases from J, with 13 bases in between. CDR3 loop: CASTCPGVQYF. CDR3 nucleotides: TGTGCCAGCACCTGCCCGGGGGTCCAGTACTTC.